This T cell receptor (beta chain) was identified during a study of shared clonotypes between healthy human individuals (TCRdb year 2020). For the wider study: The cohort comprised two women and a few men aged 18 to 49 years. Per donor, three plates each were used for CD4 naive and CD4 memory, two for CD8 naive, and one for CD8 memory. The study deeply sequenced blood TCR repertoires of five healthy adults to estimate repertoire size and the extent of clonotype sharing between individuals. Different laboratories and diverse techniques were used to prepare libraries and sequence TCR repertoires, to increase sequencing depth and limit assay-specific biases. Between about 0.8 and 8.9 billion PBMCs per donor were obtained by leukapheresis. Broad study findings and their caveats: Pairwise subsampling indicated that sequencing depth was expected to affect the degree of clonotype sharing among donors. Naive subsets generally had larger estimated clonotype richness than memory subsets. Compared with non-shared clonotypes, the clonotypes found in all four sorted-subset donors had higher generation probabilities. Approximately 5% of naive CD4, roughly 3.5% of naive CD8, roughly 2.4% of memory CD4, and 0.4% of memory CD8 clonotypes were shared across four donors. Because the study included a small number of donors, the genetic and exposure-history diversity represented was limited. Rarefaction of sorted-subset datasets indicated incomplete sequencing despite the large sequencing depth. Sampling was restricted to blood, and TCR repertoires in tissues likely differ from the TCR repertoires found in blood.

According to the germline V gene (reference sequence), CDR1 reads MNHNY and CDR2 reads SVGAGI. The junction shows trimming of 10 bases on V and 1 base on J, plus 13 bases between the germline ends. Its CDR3 holds 13 amino acids, cysteine through phenylalanine. Left in the record is the CDR3 DNA by itself, 39 bases read in frame from the first base. Using the deep immunoSEQ assay, multiplex PCR amplified TCR CDR3 regions from genomic DNA. Genomic DNA extracted from each cell subset was distributed evenly over all wells of several immunoSEQ 96-well plates, and each plate served as one replicate. For sorted subsets, approximately 190 ng of genomic DNA, equivalent to 25,000 to 35,000 T cell genomes, went into each replicate PCR. Purified libraries were measured with a Qubit 3.0 fluorometer, size-checked on a Bioanalyzer 2100, and measured again with the KAPA Library Quantification kit. A separate single-read 150-cycle Illumina NextSeq 550 flow cell was used to sequence each immunoSEQ 96-well plate. The paper's processing steps were these. Because the immunoSEQ output held only junctional sequences and lacked quality scores, the filtering could not match the filtering applied to full-length reads. To assign V/J genes and CDR3, sequences were annotated against IMGT germline references using PyIR, a Python wrapper for IgBLAST v1.9. Reads were filtered out if the reads had weak V/J assignments (E-value above 1e-6), no CDR3, stop codons, out-of-frame junctions, or ambiguous translated residues. V3J clonotypes were defined as sequences sharing an identical inferred V gene, J gene, and CDR3 amino acid sequence. Percentage overlap between repertoires was calculated by dividing the number of shared unique clonotypes by the size of the smaller repertoire. RTK rarefaction, the Chao1 estimator, and Recon v2.1 estimates of unobserved clonotypes were used to assess repertoire richness. Generation probabilities were computed with OLGA for all TCRbeta clonotypes obtained by the gDNA method from four donors. The table was pulled from immuneACCESS by TCRdb, which kept in-frame rearrangements only. Such tables lose some clones; where checked, under half of the loss comes from unresolved V genes, and the rest has no known cause. V and J calls and clone size are given by that table; D and trimming were obtained from the DNA. The sample table lists 800,000 to 1,200,000 clones, approximately 80% of them with a count of one. About 0.52% of the sample rests with the top ten.

Concerning this clone: There is no known antigen for this receptor. Base qualities were left out, and no much larger clone turns up one base away.

The donors were healthy, HIV-negative adults with no recently reported acute infections or vaccinations. Only Caucasian adults living in Nashville, Tennessee, USA were represented among the donors. CD4+ T cells were enriched through magnetic negative selection, after which naive cells were positively selected on CD45RA and the remaining negative fraction served as the memory subset. After blood collection by leukapheresis, PBMCs were isolated using Ficoll-Histopaque density gradient centrifugation and then cryopreserved in the vapor phase of liquid nitrogen. Analytical flow cytometry was used to check the purity and quantity of every magnetically sorted T cell population. Each sorted fraction had its genomic DNA isolated and then quantified by UV absorbance on a Nanodrop 2000c.

The receptor was derived from a man aged 18 to 29 in good health. Some clones in this sample may be carry-over from other donors' samples. The material sequenced was memory CD4+ T cells from PBMCs. Taken with the paper, the label for cell subset or site translates to: CD45RA-negative fraction. The chain joins TRBV6-6 to TRBJ1-1, with TRBD1 as a weak D call on 5 bases. The nucleotide sequence is TGTGCCATTCGACAGCCCCAGAACACTGAAGCTTTCTTT. It translates as CAIRQPQNTEAFF.